A single T cell receptor (beta chain) is shown here with its context. Different DNA sequences within this sample yield the same CDR3. Clones were sequenced by immunoSEQ multiplex PCR, and TCRdb holds only the in-frame ones, with some missing. Of roughly 1,500,000 clones in the sample, 98% are singletons; the top ten hold approximately 0.45%. The data stem from a study of shared clonotypes between healthy human individuals. The ends were cut back, 6 bases at V and 2 bases at J, with 13 bases in the middle. Germline CDR1 and CDR2: KGHSH and LQKENI. There are 14 residues in the CDR3. The rearrangement joins TRBV18 to TRBJ1-1; no firm D call. Specimen: naive CD4+ T cells sorted from blood. As to subset: CD45RA+ positively selected. This sequence was found in a man aged 25-45 years in good health. The CDR3 region has the DNA TGTGCCAGCTCCCCCCTATCGGGAAACACTGAAGCTTTCTTT. Amino acids: CASSPLSGNTEAFF.